The 14 T cell receptor beta chains reported below all come from one sample, sequenced in a study of cytomegalovirus exposure and HLA in healthy donors. Amplification used 60 Vbeta primers and 13 Jbeta primers. This table comes from immunoSEQ multiplex PCR, and its TCRdb copy is limited to in-frame clones, with some not included. The table shows about 62,000 clones, with about 71% occurring only once. The sample was PBMCs. The receptor set was obtained from a man in his 60s in good health and CMV-seropositive.

The chain couples TRBV5-1 to TRBJ2-5; the D gene is possibly TRBD2 (5 bases). Trimming took 4 bases from V and 3 from J, leaving 10 bases between them. Germline CDR1 reads SGHRS; CDR2 reads YFSETQ. CDR3 length: 13 amino acids. CDR3 sequence reads: CASSPSGKETQYF. DNA for the CDR3: TGCGCCAGCAGCCCGAGCGGAAAAGAGACCCAGTACTTC.

This chain uses TRBV5-1 with TRBJ2-7; maybe TRBD1 (6 bases). Germline loops: CDR1 SGHRS, CDR2 YFSETQ. The CDR3 has 15 amino acids. The ends were cut back, 1 base at V and 6 bases at J, with 17 bases in the middle. The CDR3 sequence is CASSLYSAGQSEQYF. In DNA form, the CDR3 reads TGCGCCAGCAGCTTGTATTCTGCAGGACAGAGCGAGCAGTACTTC.

The rearrangement joins TRBV7-6 to TRBJ2-2; 8 bases line up with TRBD2. Germline V gene lookup returns CDR1 SGHVS and CDR2 FNYEAQ. This CDR3 has 16 amino acids. The J segment lost 1 base and the V segment lost 1 base, leaving 2 bases of the junction unmatched. The CDR3 nucleotides are TGTGCCAGCAGCTTAGAAGCGGGGGAGAACACCGGGGAGCTGTTTTTT. It encodes CASSLEAGENTGELFF.

This clone showed up just once. The chain couples TRBV5-1 to TRBJ2-3, with a possible D match to TRBD2 (7 bases). Per germline, CDR1 SGHRS and CDR2 YFSETQ. The CDR3 length is 13 residues. V gave up 0 bases and J gave up 6 bases, with 8 bases separating them. CDR3 amino acids: CASSLEGGDTQYF. CDR3 in DNA: TGCGCCAGCAGCTTGGAGGGGGGGGATACGCAGTATTTT.

The chain is built from TRBV27 and TRBJ2-5; D uncertain. The CDR3 runs 16 residues. V lost 4 bases to trimming and J lost 2 bases, with 17 bases between them. The germline gives CDR1 MNHEY, CDR2 SMNVEV (reference sequence). CDR3: CASSSASAERQETQYF. In DNA, the CDR3 is TGTGCCAGCAGTTCGGCTTCTGCGGAACGTCAAGAGACCCAGTACTTC.

The CDR3 protein is CASSRGQPGYEQYF. CDR3 DNA: TGTGCCAGCAGCCGGGGACAGCCCGGCTACGAGCAGTACTTC. The chain couples TRBV7-2 to TRBJ2-7; 7 nucleotides match TRBD1. Germline CDR1 reads SGHTA; CDR2 reads FQGNSA. The J segment lost 3 bases and the V segment lost 5 bases, leaving 7 bases of the junction unmatched. This CDR3 is built from 14 residues.

The genes are TRBV5-4 and TRBJ1-2; D is unclear. Germline V gene data show CDR1 as SGHNT and CDR2 as YYREEE (reference sequence). The V end lost 6 bases, the J end lost 4 bases, and 13 bases lay between the germline ends. The CDR3 length is 13 residues. The CDR3 coding sequence is TGTGCCAGCAAAACGGAGGACTTCTATGGCTACACCTTC. Translated, it gives CASKTEDFYGYTF.

The chain combines TRBV6-1 with TRBJ1-2, with D maybe TRBD1 (5 bases). The length of the CDR3 is 15 residues. The V gene lost 1 base and the J gene lost 0 bases, with 9 bases spanning the gap. The germline gives CDR1 MNHNS, CDR2 SASEGT. This chain's CDR3 is CASSEGDSANYGYTF. CDR3 bases: TGTGCCAGCAGTGAAGGCGACAGTGCTAACTATGGCTACACCTTC.

Only a few counts were recorded for this clone. J is TRBJ2-2 and V is TRBV18, with no clear D. This CDR3 has 15 amino acids. Trimming took 1 base from V and 4 from J, leaving 10 bases between them. Germline values: CDR1 KGHSH, CDR2 LQKENI. As DNA, the CDR3 is TGTGCCAGCTCACCACGTCCACAGACCACCGGGGAGCTGTTTTTT. Residues: CASSPRPQTTGELFF. The full variable domain, rest sourced from reference TRBV18 and TRBJ2-2, is NAGVMQNPRHLVRRRGQEARLRCSPMKGHSHVYWYRQLPEEGLKFMVYLQKENIIDESGMPKERFSAEFPKEGPSILRIQQVVRGDSAAYFCASSPRPQTTGELFFGEGSRLTVL.

This clone has a handful of counts. The rearrangement links TRBV2 to TRBJ2-2; 9 bases map to TRBD2. Trimming at V came to 8 bases and at J to 8 bases, leaving 12 bases not matched to a gene. Germline lookup yields CDR1 SNHLY and CDR2 FYNNEI. This CDR3 comprises 15 residues. CDR3 nucleotide sequence: TGTGCCAGCCGGGCAACTCGCGGGAGGGCGGGGGAGCTGTTTTTT. Residues: CASRATRGRAGELFF.

The chain combines TRBV27 with TRBJ1-5; weak D call: TRBD1 (6 bases). This CDR3 region has 15 residues. The V end lost 5 bases, the J end lost 4 bases, and 15 bases lay between the germline ends. Germline-derived CDR1 and CDR2 are MNHEY and SMNVEV (reference sequence). In nucleotides, the CDR3 is TGTGCCAGCAGTCCGCGACAGGTCGCTAATCAGCCCCAGCATTTT. As protein: CASSPRQVANQPQHF.

The chain couples TRBV7-9 to TRBJ2-7; TRBD1 might be the D (7 bases). With 3 bases removed from V and 9 bases from J, the gap between germline ends came to 15 bases. Germline V gene sequence: CDR1 SEHNR, CDR2 FQNEAQ (reference sequence). The CDR3 contains 13 residues. The CDR3 sequence: CASSLKGAGGQYF. For the CDR3, the DNA is TGTGCCAGCAGCTTGAAGGGGGCCGGGGGGCAGTACTTC.

The table lists this clone with a few counts. The chain recombines TRBV7-6 with TRBJ2-1; the match to TRBD2 covers 7 bases. The CDR3 spans 12 residues. The V and J ends lost 5 bases and 9 bases, in that order; junction bases with no gene match: 4. Looked up from germline, CDR1 is SGHVS and CDR2 is FNYEAQ. The CDR3 loop is CASSPSGSEQFF. CDR3 DNA sequence: TGTGCCAGCAGCCCTAGCGGAAGTGAGCAGTTCTTC.

This clone turned up a few times. The rearrangement links TRBV5-1 to TRBJ2-7; the match to TRBD1 covers 8 bases. Looked up from germline, CDR1 is SGHRS and CDR2 is YFSETQ. The CDR3 loop spans 14 amino acids. The trim removed 4 bases at V and 7 bases at J, leaving 10 bases unmatched. CDR3 in amino acids: CASSTTGASGEQYF. The CDR3 nucleotides are TGCGCCAGCAGCACGACAGGGGCCTCTGGAGAGCAGTACTTC.